Each of the 4 T cell receptor beta chains below was sequenced from the same sample in a study of blood T cells in healthy people across ages. For the second PCR, which ran for about 6 to 11 cycles, a sample-barcoded 5' primer and a J-beta primer mix were used. TCRdb itself ran the 5' RACE reads through MiXCR, one entry per CDR3 protein. This table has 850,000 to 950,000 distinct CDR3 sequences, roughly 26% appearing once. Sequenced: blood. The receptors here all came from a woman of 80 years or more in good health.

With respect to this clonotype: A clone one base away is much larger, so this may be a read error. The chain employs TRBV3-1 and TRBJ2-7, with TRBD2 as a possible D gene (6 bases). Germline V gene sequence: CDR1 LGHDT, CDR2 YNNKEL (reference sequence). The CDR3 sequence is 14 residues long. The CDR3 here is CASGQAGGSYEQYF. DNA of the CDR3: TGTGCCAGCGGCCAAGCGGGTGGGAGCTACGAGCAGTACTTC.

In this sample, this clonotype turned up many times. This chain uses TRBV6-6 with TRBJ1-5; tentatively, D is TRBD1 (6 bases). Germline lookup yields CDR1 MNHNY and CDR2 SVGAGI (reference sequence). The V end lost 5 bases, the J end lost 7 bases, and 15 bases lay between the germline ends. The CDR3 sequence is 14 residues long. The CDR3 here is CASSMRDTTQPQHF. CDR3 DNA: TGTGCCAGCAGTATGAGGGACACCACGCAGCCCCAGCATTTT.

This clonotype appeared many times. The chain has TRBV7-2 and TRBJ1-6; D is uncertain. Trimming stripped 6 bases from V and 0 bases from J, with 9 bases between. This CDR3 spans 15 amino acids. CDR1 SGHTA and CDR2 FQGNSA come from the germline V gene. CDR3: CASRPSGSYNSPLHF. The CDR3 nucleotides read TGTGCCAGCAGGCCCTCGGGCTCCTATAATTCACCCCTCCACTTT.

The chain is built from TRBV9 and TRBJ2-1, with 10 nucleotides matching TRBD1. Per germline, CDR1 SGDLS and CDR2 YYNGEE. J lost 9 bases, V lost 3 bases, and 15 bases had no gene match. The CDR3 is made up of 17 amino acids. Written as DNA, the CDR3 is TGTGCCAGCAGCGCCCTCTTCCCGGGACAGGGGAGCAGTGAGCAGTTCTTC. Protein: CASSALFPGQGSSEQFF. The full variable domain, with the rest looked up from reference TRBV9 and TRBJ2-1, is DSGVTQTPKHLITATGQRVTLRCSPRSGDLSVYWYQQSLDQGLQFLIQYYNGEERAKGNILERFSAQQFPDLHSELNLSSLELGDSALYFCASSALFPGQGSSEQFFGPGTRLTVL.